This is a list of T cell receptor beta chains from one sample in a study of T cells in Graves' hyperthyroidism and ophthalmopathy. TCRdb recomputed calls from the multiplex PCR reads with MiXCR, one row per CDR3 protein. Here the sample spans 450,000 to 600,000 distinct CDR3 sequences, about 20% being singletons. Sequenced material: blood. Every receptor here comes from a man aged 35-49 years with Graves' ophthalmopathy. Each CDR3 is given with its conserved first and last residue.

V gene,J gene,CDR3 protein
TRBV29-1,TRBJ1-1,CSVKQVEAFF
TRBV6-1,TRBJ2-5,CASSGASGGKETQYF
TRBV7-2,TRBJ2-2,CASSRPGTGELFF
TRBV7-9,TRBJ2-5,CASSASGPRETQYF
TRBV7-8,TRBJ2-2,CASSLSTFAGELFF
TRBV20-1,TRBJ2-3,CSAPRTSGRTDTQYF
TRBV20-1,TRBJ1-5,CSASTGPLNQPQHF
TRBV3-1,TRBJ2-2,CASSQALLLSGDNTGELFF
TRBV5-1,TRBJ2-2,CASSLASNTGELFF
TRBV10-3,TRBJ1-2,CAISGEQGTGYTF
TRBV5-5,TRBJ2-2,CASSFFLGLAGGGELFF
TRBV7-2,TRBJ1-1,CASSLLWNTEAFF
TRBV29-1,TRBJ1-1,CSVEPRGKTEAFF
TRBV18,TRBJ2-5,CASSTTEETQYF
TRBV5-1,TRBJ2-7,CASSLDIRQSYEQYF
TRBV9,TRBJ2-5,CASSVGPGGAGETQYF
TRBV10-1,TRBJ1-1,CASTNTNRDFEAFF
TRBV6-2/TRBV6-3,TRBJ2-3,CASIEAGGSFPQDTQYF
TRBV19,TRBJ2-7,CASSTSSGGTYEQYF
TRBV19,TRBJ2-1,CASSIERGGGYNEQFF
TRBV4-1,TRBJ2-3,CASSHPSRPTSGRTDTQYF
TRBV4-2,TRBJ1-2,CASSQELRGGGYTF
TRBV11-2,TRBJ2-7,CASSGSGTGYYEQYF
TRBV18,TRBJ2-7,CASSPPTSYEQYF
TRBV3-1,TRBJ1-2,CASSPGGGYTF
TRBV20-1,TRBJ1-6,CSAEGQGTYNSPLHF
TRBV3-1,TRBJ1-1,CASSQAGDLNTEAFF
TRBV11-2,TRBJ2-7,CAGSFEGSYEQYF
TRBV2,TRBJ2-3,CASSVGTGSVVPYF
TRBV20-1,TRBJ2-7,CSVASQGLSYEQYF
TRBV6-2/TRBV6-3,TRBJ2-7,CASSPGLKLGYEQYF
TRBV4-1,TRBJ2-1,CASSQANRDRRSEGQFF
TRBV2,TRBJ1-6,CASSVEGGNSPLHF
TRBV5-1,TRBJ2-1,CASSLGGQGSYNEQFF
TRBV11-3,TRBJ2-3,CASSMGIAGAGDTQYF
TRBV12-3/TRBV12-4,TRBJ2-7,CASSLGLAGVGEQYF
TRBV11-2,TRBJ2-1,CASSLDLLAGGSEQFF
TRBV6-2/TRBV6-3,TRBJ2-2,CASAGGGAPRGDGELFF
TRBV4-1,TRBJ2-3,CASSSGRGTDTQYF
TRBV20-1,TRBJ2-2,CSAEGAGTGELFF
TRBV9,TRBJ2-1,CASSVEVDVAGIYNEQFF
TRBV6-1,TRBJ2-1,CASTSGGANEQFF
TRBV20-1,TRBJ1-3,CSARRSLSGNTIYF
TRBV5-8,TRBJ2-1,CASSSGQIVYNEQFF
TRBV5-1,TRBJ2-7,CASSLDRGRRYEQYF
TRBV13,TRBJ2-4,CASSLRTSGSGSKNIQCF
TRBV6-2/TRBV6-3,TRBJ2-7,CASSYPGMEQYF
TRBV10-2,TRBJ2-5,CASSELELEATQYF
TRBV13,TRBJ2-3,CASSLLGRRITDTQYF
TRBV7-9,TRBJ1-2,CASSLAPGATVKGYTF
TRBV3-1,TRBJ2-1,CASSPYYSLSSYNEQFF
TRBV5-1,TRBJ1-1,CASRMTGGVGTEAFF
TRBV7-2,TRBJ2-1,CASSDRGHLYNEQFF
TRBV7-6,TRBJ2-1,CASSSTSGVNNEQFF
TRBV11-2,TRBJ1-1,CASSPRTAWAEAFF
TRBV3-1,TRBJ2-2,CASSQIGPDTGELFF
TRBV7-9,TRBJ2-1,CASSPGQGAVTGEQFF
TRBV28,TRBJ2-7,CASRGGALGKEQYF